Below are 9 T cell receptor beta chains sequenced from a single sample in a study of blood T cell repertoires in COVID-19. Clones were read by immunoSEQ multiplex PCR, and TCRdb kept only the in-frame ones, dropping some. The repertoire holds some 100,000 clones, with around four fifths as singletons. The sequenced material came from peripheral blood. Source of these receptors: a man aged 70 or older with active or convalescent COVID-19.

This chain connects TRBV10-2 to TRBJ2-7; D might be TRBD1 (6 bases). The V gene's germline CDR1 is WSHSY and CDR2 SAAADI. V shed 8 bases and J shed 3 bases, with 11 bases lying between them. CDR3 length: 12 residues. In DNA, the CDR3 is TGCGCCAGCGAGGACAGCCTCTACGAGCAGTACTTC. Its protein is CASEDSLYEQYF.

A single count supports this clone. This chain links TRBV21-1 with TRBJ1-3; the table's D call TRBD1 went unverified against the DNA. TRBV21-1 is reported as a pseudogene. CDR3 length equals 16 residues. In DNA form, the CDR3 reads TGTGCCAGCAGCAATTGTGGGCTTGGCTCTGGAAACACCATATATTTT. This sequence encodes CASSNCGLGSGNTIYF.

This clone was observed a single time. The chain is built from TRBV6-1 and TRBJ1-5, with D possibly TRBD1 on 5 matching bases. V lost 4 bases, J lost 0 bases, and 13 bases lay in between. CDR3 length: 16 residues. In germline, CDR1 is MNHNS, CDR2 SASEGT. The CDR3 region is CASSGGRAYSNQPQHF. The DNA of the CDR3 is TGTGCCAGCAGTGGAGGCAGGGCTTATAGCAATCAGCCCCAGCATTTT.

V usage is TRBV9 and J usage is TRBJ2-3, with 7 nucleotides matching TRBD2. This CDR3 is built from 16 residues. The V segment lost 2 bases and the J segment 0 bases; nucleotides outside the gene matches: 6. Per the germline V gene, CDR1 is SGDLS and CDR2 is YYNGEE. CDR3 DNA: TGTGCCAGCAGCGTCCGTAGCGGGTCTAGCACAGATACGCAGTATTTT. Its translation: CASSVRSGSSTDTQYF.

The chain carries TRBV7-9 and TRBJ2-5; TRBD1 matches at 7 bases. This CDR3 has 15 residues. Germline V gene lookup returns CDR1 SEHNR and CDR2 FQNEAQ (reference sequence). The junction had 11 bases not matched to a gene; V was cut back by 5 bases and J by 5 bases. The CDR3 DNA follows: TGTGCCAGCAGCCAACAGACAGGGACGCGGGAGACCCAGTACTTC. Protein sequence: CASSQQTGTRETQYF.

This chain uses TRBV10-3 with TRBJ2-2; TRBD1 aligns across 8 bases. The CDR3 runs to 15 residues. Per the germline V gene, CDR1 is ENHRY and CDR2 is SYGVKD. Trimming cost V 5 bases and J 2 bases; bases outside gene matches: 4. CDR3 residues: CAISLGQGNTGELFF. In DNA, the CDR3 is TGTGCCATCAGTCTCGGACAGGGAAACACCGGGGAGCTGTTTTTT.

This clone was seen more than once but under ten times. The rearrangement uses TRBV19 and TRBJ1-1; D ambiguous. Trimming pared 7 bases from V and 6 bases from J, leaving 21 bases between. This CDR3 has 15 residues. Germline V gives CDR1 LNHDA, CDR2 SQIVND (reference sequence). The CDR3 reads CASIRDSMRSAEAFF. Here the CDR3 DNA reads TGTGCCAGTATAAGAGATTCGATGAGGTCCGCTGAAGCTTTCTTT.

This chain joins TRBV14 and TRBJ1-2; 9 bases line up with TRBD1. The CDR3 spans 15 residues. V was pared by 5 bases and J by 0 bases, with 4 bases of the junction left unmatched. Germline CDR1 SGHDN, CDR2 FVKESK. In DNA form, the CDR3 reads TGTGCCAGCAGCTCGGGACAGGGAGCTAACTATGGCTACACCTTC. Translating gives CASSSGQGANYGYTF. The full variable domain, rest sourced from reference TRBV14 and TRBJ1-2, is EAGVTQFPSHSVIEKGQTVTLRCDPISGHDNLYWYRRVMGKEIKFLLHFVKESKQDESGMPNNRFLAERTGGTYSTLKVQPAELEDSGVYFCASSSGQGANYGYTFGSGTRLTVV.

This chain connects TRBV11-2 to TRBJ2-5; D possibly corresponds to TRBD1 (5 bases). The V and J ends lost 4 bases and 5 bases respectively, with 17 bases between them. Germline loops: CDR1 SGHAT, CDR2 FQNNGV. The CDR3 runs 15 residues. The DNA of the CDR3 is TGTGCCAGCAGCTCGACCCAGGGTAGTTGGGAGACCCAGTACTTC. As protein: CASSSTQGSWETQYF.